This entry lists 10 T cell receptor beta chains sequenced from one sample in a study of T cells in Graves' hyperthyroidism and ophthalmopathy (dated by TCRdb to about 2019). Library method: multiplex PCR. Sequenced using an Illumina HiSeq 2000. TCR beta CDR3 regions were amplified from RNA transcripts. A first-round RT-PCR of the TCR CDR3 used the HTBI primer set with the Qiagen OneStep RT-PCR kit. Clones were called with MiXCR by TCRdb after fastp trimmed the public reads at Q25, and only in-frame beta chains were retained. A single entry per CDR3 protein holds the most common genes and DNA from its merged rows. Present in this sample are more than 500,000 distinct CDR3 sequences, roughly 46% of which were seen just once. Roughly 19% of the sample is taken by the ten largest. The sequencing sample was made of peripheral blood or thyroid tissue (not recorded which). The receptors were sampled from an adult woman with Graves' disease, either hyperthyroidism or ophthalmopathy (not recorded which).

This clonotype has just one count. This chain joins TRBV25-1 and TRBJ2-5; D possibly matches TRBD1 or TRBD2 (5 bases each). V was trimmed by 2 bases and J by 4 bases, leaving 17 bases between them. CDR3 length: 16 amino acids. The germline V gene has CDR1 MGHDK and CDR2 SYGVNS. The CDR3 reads CASSENGGSRPETQYF. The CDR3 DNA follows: TGTGCCAGCAGTGAAAATGGGGGATCGCGGCCAGAGACCCAGTACTTC.

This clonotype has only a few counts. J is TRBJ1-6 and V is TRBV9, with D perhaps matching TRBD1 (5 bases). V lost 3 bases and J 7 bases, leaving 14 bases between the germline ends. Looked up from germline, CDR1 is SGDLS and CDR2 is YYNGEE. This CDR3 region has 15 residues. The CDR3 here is CASSAGWGTNSPLHF. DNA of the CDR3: TGTGCCAGCAGCGCCGGATGGGGCACAAATTCACCCCTCCACTTT.

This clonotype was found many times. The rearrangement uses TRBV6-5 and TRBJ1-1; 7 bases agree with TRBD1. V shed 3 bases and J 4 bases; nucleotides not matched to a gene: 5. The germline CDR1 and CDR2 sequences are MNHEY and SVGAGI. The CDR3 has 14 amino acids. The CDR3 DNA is TGTGCCAGCAGTTATAACAGGGGCTTCACTGAAGCTTTCTTT. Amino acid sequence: CASSYNRGFTEAFF.

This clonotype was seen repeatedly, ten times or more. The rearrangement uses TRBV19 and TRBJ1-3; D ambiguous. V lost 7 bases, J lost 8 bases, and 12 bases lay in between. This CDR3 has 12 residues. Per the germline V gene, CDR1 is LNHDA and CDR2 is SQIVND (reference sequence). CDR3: CASNGGGDTIYF. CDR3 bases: TGTGCCAGTAACGGTGGCGGCGACACCATATATTTT.

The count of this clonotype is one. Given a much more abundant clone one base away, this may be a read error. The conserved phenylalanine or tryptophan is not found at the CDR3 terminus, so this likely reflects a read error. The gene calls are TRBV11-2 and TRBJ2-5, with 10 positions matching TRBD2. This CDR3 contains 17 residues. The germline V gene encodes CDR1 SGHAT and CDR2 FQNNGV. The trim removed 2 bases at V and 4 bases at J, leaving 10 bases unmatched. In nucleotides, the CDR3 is TGTGCCAGCAGCTTAAATCCCTCACTAGCGGGAAGAGAGACCCAGTACGTC. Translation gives CASSLNPSLAGRETQYV.

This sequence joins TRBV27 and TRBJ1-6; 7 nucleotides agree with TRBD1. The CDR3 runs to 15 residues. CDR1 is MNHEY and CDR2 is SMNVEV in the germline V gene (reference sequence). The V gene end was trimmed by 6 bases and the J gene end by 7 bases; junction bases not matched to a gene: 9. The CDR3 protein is CASSDLGQSNSPLHF. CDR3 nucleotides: TGTGCCAGCAGCGATTTGGGACAGTCGAATTCACCCCTCCACTTT.

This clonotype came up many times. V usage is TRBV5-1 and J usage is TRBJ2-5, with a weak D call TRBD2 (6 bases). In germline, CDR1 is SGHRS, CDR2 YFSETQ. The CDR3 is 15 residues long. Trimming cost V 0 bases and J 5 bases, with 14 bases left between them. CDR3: CASSLAGSGGETQYF. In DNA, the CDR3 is TGCGCCAGCAGCTTGGCCGGTAGCGGCGGGGAGACCCAGTACTTC.

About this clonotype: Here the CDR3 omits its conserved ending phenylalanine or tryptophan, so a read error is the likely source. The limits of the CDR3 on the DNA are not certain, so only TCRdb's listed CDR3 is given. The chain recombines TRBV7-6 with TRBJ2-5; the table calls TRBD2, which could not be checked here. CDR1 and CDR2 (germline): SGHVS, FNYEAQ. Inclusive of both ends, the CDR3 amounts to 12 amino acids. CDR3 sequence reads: CASSGTSGSKYT.

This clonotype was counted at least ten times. CDR3 amino acids: CASSSQKEGDGTQYF. The CDR3 DNA reads TGTGCCAGCAGCAGCCAGAAAGAAGGGGATGGGACCCAGTACTTC. The chain employs TRBV5-8 and TRBJ2-5; weak D call: TRBD1 (5 bases). The CDR3 contains 15 residues. Germline V lookup: CDR1 SGHTS, CDR2 YDEGEE. Trimming shortened V by 4 bases and J by 7 bases, and 20 bases separated the two germline ends.

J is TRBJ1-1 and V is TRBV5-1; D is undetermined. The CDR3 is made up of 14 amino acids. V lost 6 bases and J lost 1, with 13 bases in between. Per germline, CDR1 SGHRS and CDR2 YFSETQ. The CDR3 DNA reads TGCGCCAGCACCAGAGGACGGGCGAACACTGAAGCTTTCTTT. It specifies CASTRGRANTEAFF.